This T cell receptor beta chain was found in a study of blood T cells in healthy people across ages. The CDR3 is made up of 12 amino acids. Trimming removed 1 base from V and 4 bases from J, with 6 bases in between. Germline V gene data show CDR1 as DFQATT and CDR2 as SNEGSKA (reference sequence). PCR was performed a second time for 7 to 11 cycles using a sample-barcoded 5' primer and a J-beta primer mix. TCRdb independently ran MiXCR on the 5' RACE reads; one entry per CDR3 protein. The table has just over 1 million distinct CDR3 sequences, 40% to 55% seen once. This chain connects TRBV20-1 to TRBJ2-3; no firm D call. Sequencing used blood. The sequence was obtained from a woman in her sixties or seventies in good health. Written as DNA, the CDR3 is TGCAGTGCTAGAGGCCCCGCAGATACGCAGTATTTT. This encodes CSARGPADTQYF.